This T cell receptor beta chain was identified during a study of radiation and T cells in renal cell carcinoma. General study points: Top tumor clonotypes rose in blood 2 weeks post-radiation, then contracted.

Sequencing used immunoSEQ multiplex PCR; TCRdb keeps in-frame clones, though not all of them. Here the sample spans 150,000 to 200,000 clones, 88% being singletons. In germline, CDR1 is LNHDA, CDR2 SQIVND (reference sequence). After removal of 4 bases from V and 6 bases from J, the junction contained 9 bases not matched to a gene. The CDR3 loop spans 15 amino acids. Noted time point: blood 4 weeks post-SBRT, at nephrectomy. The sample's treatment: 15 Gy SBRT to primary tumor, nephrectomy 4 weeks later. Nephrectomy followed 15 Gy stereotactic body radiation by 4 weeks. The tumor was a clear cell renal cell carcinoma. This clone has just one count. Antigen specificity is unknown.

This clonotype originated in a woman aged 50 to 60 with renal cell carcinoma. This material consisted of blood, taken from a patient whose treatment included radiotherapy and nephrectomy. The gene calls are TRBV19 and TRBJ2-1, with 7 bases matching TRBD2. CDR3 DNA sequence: TGTGCCAGTAGTAACTGGGGGGGATTAGGCAATGAGCAGTTCTTC. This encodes CASSNWGGLGNEQFF.